The 28 T cell receptor beta chains listed next were all sequenced from one sample in a study of blood T cell repertoires in COVID-19. Libraries were prepared by immunoSEQ multiplex PCR; TCRdb keeps only in-frame clonotypes and omits some of them. The profile shows hundreds of thousands of clones, around 79% of them singletons. The sample taken for sequencing was peripheral blood. Receptors were obtained from an elderly woman with acute or convalescent COVID-19.

The V call is TRBV20-1, the J call TRBJ2-5; 8 nucleotides agree with TRBD2. The CDR3 runs to 15 residues. Germline V gene lookup returns CDR1 DFQATT and CDR2 SNEGSKA (reference sequence). The junction had 11 bases not matched to a gene; V was cut back by 3 bases and J by 5 bases. DNA of the CDR3: TGCAGTGCTAGTCGGGATAGCGGGAATCGGGAGACCCAGTACTTC. Protein: CSASRDSGNRETQYF.

Notes on this clone: Other nucleotide sequences from this sample produce the same CDR3. The chain couples TRBV9 to TRBJ1-1; no clear D. The CDR3 is 13 residues long. The V end lost 1 base, the J end lost 1 base, and 5 bases lay between the germline ends. CDR1 and CDR2 (germline): SGDLS, YYNGEE. The CDR3 DNA sequence: TGTGCCAGCAGCGTACGGGGGAACACTGAAGCTTTCTTT. Translation: CASSVRGNTEAFF.

V is TRBV15 and J is TRBJ1-2; weak D call: TRBD1 (5 bases). V gave up 0 bases and J gave up 5 bases, with 16 bases separating them. Germline-derived CDR1 and CDR2 are LNHNV and YYDKDF (reference sequence). This CDR3 spans 16 amino acids. The CDR3 DNA reads as TGTGCCACCAGCAGAGATGCTTCGGCAGGGCGGTATGGCTACACCTTC. Translating it yields CATSRDASAGRYGYTF.

The table lists this clone with a few counts. This chain links TRBV2 with TRBJ1-1; 11 bases are shared with TRBD1. The CDR3 consists of 16 residues. Germline CDR1 reads SNHLY; CDR2 reads FYNNEI. Germline trimming cut 6 bases from V and 3 bases from J; bases unmatched to any gene: 9. Written as DNA, the CDR3 is TGTGCCAGCAGGGGGACAGGGGGATTCGGTGACACTGAAGCTTTCTTT. Protein product: CASRGTGGFGDTEAFF.

Only a few counts were recorded for this clone. V is TRBV7-9 and J is TRBJ2-5, with 11 positions matching TRBD1. This CDR3 contains 14 residues. The germline V gene encodes CDR1 SEHNR and CDR2 FQNEAQ (reference sequence). The V segment lost 9 bases and the J segment 7 bases; nucleotides outside the gene matches: 10. The CDR3 DNA sequence: TGTGCCAGTATCAAGGACAGGGGGCGAGGGACCCAGTACTTC. Translation: CASIKDRGRGTQYF.

The chain has TRBV6-5 and TRBJ2-7, with 10 nucleotides matching TRBD2. Germline V lookup: CDR1 MNHEY, CDR2 SVGAGI. With 7 bases clipped from V and 2 bases from J, the junction kept 8 bases outside the gene matches. This CDR3 contains 15 residues. CDR3 sequence reads: CASNGASGGTYEQYF. In DNA, the CDR3 is TGTGCCAGCAATGGGGCTAGCGGGGGCACCTACGAGCAGTACTTC.

The genes are TRBV7-9 and TRBJ1-3, with TRBD1 identical over 7 bases. This CDR3 spans 17 amino acids. Germline assignment: CDR1 SEHNR and CDR2 FQNEAQ (reference sequence). V was pared by 5 bases and J by 0 bases, with 10 bases of the junction left unmatched. CDR3 sequence: CASSAPPGQSSGNTIYF. CDR3 coding DNA: TGTGCCAGCAGCGCTCCGCCGGGACAGAGCTCTGGAAACACCATATATTTT.

J is TRBJ2-2 and V is TRBV6-1; 8 bases match TRBD1. Germline V gives CDR1 MNHNS, CDR2 SASEGT. The CDR3 covers 16 residues. Trimming removed 2 bases from V and 6 bases from J; junction bases left unmatched: 8. CDR3 sequence reads: CASSEPRDRRAGELFF. The CDR3 nucleotides read TGTGCCAGCAGTGAACCTCGGGACAGGAGGGCCGGGGAGCTGTTTTTT.

J is TRBJ1-2 and V is TRBV18; D not resolved. CDR3 length equals 19 residues. Trimming shortened V by 3 bases and J by 8 bases, and 31 bases separated the two germline ends. CDR1 and CDR2 (germline): KGHSH, LQKENI. CDR3 residues: CASSPLRPLRGLPFIGYTF. As DNA, the CDR3 is TGTGCCAGCTCACCCCTTAGACCCTTACGAGGTCTCCCTTTTATCGGCTACACCTTC.

J is TRBJ1-4 and V is TRBV7-9; D gene uncertain. Germline V gene lookup returns CDR1 SEHNR and CDR2 FQNEAQ (reference sequence). V gave up 3 bases and J gave up 8 bases, with 10 bases separating them. This CDR3 region has 13 residues. The CDR3 nucleotides read TGTGCCAGCAGCTTTTTAACGGGGGAAAAACTGTTTTTT. This sequence encodes CASSFLTGEKLFF.

V and J are TRBV10-2 and TRBJ2-7; maybe TRBD2 (6 bases). The length of the CDR3 is 14 residues. The V gene's germline CDR1 is WSHSY and CDR2 SAAADI. V lost 8 bases and J 3 bases, leaving 17 bases between the germline ends. For the CDR3, the DNA is TGCGCCAGCCGGGAAGTAGCGGTGGGCTACGAGCAGTACTTC. Protein sequence: CASREVAVGYEQYF.

The V gene is TRBV6-5, the J gene TRBJ2-2; D possibly corresponds to TRBD2 (6 bases). Trimming cost V 5 bases and J 5 bases, with 12 bases left between them. Germline V gene sequence: CDR1 MNHEY, CDR2 SVGAGI. The CDR3 contains 14 residues. The CDR3 DNA is TGTGCCAGCAGTAGGATCCGGGGGACCGGGGAGCTGTTTTTT. Encoded protein: CASSRIRGTGELFF.

In its sample, this clone was seen a few times. The chain couples TRBV6-1 to TRBJ2-7, with TRBD1 as a possible D gene (7 bases). V was cut by 3 bases and J by 4 bases, with 10 bases left in between. CDR3 length: 13 amino acids. Per germline, CDR1 MNHNS and CDR2 SASEGT. CDR3 DNA sequence: TGTGCCAGCAGTGACCAGGGGGGATACGAGCAGTACTTC. The encoded protein is CASSDQGGYEQYF.

The chain employs TRBV14 and TRBJ1-1, with D possibly being TRBD1 (5 bases). Germline V gives CDR1 SGHDN, CDR2 FVKESK. Trimming removed 3 bases at V and 4 bases at J, with 15 bases between. The CDR3 contains 15 residues. This chain's CDR3 is CASSQGGLLGTEAFF. CDR3 DNA: TGTGCCAGCAGCCAGGGGGGACTCTTAGGCACTGAAGCTTTCTTT.

The V gene is TRBV5-1, the J gene TRBJ1-2; D not resolved. V lost 4 bases, J lost 5 bases, and 21 bases lay in between. Germline CDR1 reads SGHRS; CDR2 reads YFSETQ. The CDR3 length is 16 residues. The CDR3 nucleotides are TGCGCCAGCAGCCGAAATCCAAACTTACAGAGATATGGCTACACCTTC. Translated: CASSRNPNLQRYGYTF. The variable domain in full, with the rest retrieved from reference TRBV5-1 and TRBJ1-2, is KAGVTQTPRYLIKTRGQQVTLSCSPISGHRSVSWYQQTPGQGLQFLFEYFSETQRNKGNFPGRFSGRQFSNSRSEMNVSTLELGDSALYLCASSRNPNLQRYGYTFGSGTRLTVV.

The DNA for the CDR3 is TGTGCCAGCAGTCCGGGACAGGGGAAGAGCGAGCAGTACTTC. This sequence encodes CASSPGQGKSEQYF. The rearrangement uses TRBV6-2 or TRBV6-3 and TRBJ2-7; 10 bases are a match to TRBD1. The CDR3 has 14 residues. Germline V gene sequence: CDR1 MNHEY, CDR2 SVGEGT. J was trimmed by 6 bases and V by 5 bases; bases with no gene match: 7.

The chain joins TRBV5-1 to TRBJ1-1, with a tentative D call TRBD1 (5 bases). Deletions cut 0 bases from V and 4 bases from J, with 19 bases between. The CDR3 covers 17 residues. Germline lookup yields CDR1 SGHRS and CDR2 YFSETQ. The CDR3: CASSLGDHRPQSTEAFF. CDR3 sequence (DNA): TGCGCCAGCAGCTTGGGAGACCACAGGCCCCAAAGCACTGAAGCTTTCTTT. Complete variable domain (other parts from reference TRBV5-1 and TRBJ1-1): KAGVTQTPRYLIKTRGQQVTLSCSPISGHRSVSWYQQTPGQGLQFLFEYFSETQRNKGNFPGRFSGRQFSNSRSEMNVSTLELGDSALYLCASSLGDHRPQSTEAFFGQGTRLTVV.

This chain uses TRBV6-5 with TRBJ2-6, with D possibly matching TRBD1 (5 bases). Germline CDR1 and CDR2: MNHEY and SVGAGI. The germline V and J ends were trimmed by 6 bases and 0 bases, with 9 bases remaining between them. CDR3 length: 15 residues. CDR3 protein: CASSPGISGANVLTF. Here the CDR3 DNA reads TGTGCCAGCAGCCCAGGGATCTCTGGGGCCAACGTCCTGACTTTC.

CDR3 coding DNA: TGTGCCAGTAGTATAGTATCAGGGCCTTATCAGCCCCAGCATTTT. As protein: CASSIVSGPYQPQHF. This chain uses TRBV19 with TRBJ1-5, with D possibly TRBD1 on 5 matching bases. The germline V and J ends were trimmed by 1 base and 5 bases, with 12 bases remaining between them. There are 15 residues in the CDR3. Germline V gene lookup returns CDR1 LNHDA and CDR2 SQIVND (reference sequence).

The chain joins TRBV18 to TRBJ1-5; possible D gene TRBD1, 5 bases. V shed 6 bases and J shed 3 bases, with 15 bases lying between them. Germline V CDR1 and CDR2: KGHSH, LQKENI. The CDR3 covers 15 residues. CDR3 amino acids: CASSLHQGFNQPQHF. Written as DNA, the CDR3 is TGTGCCAGCTCGTTACATCAGGGCTTCAATCAGCCCCAGCATTTT.

CDR3 in DNA: TGTGCCAGCAGCCTCCGACTCGGTTCACCCCTCCACTTT. Protein: CASSLRLGSPLHF. The rearrangement links TRBV3-1 (or the pseudogene TRBV3-2) to TRBJ1-6; D not resolved. V was cut by 4 bases and J by 9 bases, with 10 bases left in between. Germline CDR1 is LGHDT and CDR2 is YNNKEL (reference sequence). There are 13 residues in the CDR3.

The chain has TRBV7-2 and TRBJ1-4; D ambiguous. CDR1 SGHTA and CDR2 FQGNSA come from the germline V gene. CDR3 length: 14 residues. The V end lost 5 bases, the J end lost 1 base, and 8 bases lay between the germline ends. The CDR3 DNA sequence: TGTGCCAGCAGCCCCGGGAGAACTAATGAAAAACTGTTTTTT. Protein sequence: CASSPGRTNEKLFF.

In the case of this clone: This same CDR3 is encoded by further DNA sequences in the sample. In DNA, the CDR3 is TGTGCCAGCAGCCCCCGACAGGGGGCGGGGGGCTACACCTTC. This sequence encodes CASSPRQGAGGYTF. V usage is TRBV7-2 and J usage is TRBJ1-2; TRBD1 aligns across 10 bases. Germline V lookup: CDR1 SGHTA, CDR2 FQGNSA. This CDR3 has 14 amino acids. V gave up 5 bases and J gave up 8 bases; unmatched junction bases: 8.

This chain joins TRBV7-9 and TRBJ2-2; 7 positions match TRBD2. The CDR3 has 13 amino acids. After removal of 5 bases from V and 14 bases from J, the junction contained 11 bases not matched to a gene. Germline assignment: CDR1 SEHNR and CDR2 FQNEAQ (reference sequence). The CDR3: CASSLQTTGGLFF. DNA for the CDR3: TGTGCCAGCAGCCTACAGACAACGGGGGGTCTGTTTTTT.

The chain joins TRBV6-5 to TRBJ2-5; D uncertain. The CDR3 extends over 15 amino acids. Trimming shortened V by 7 bases and J by 5 bases, and 20 bases separated the two germline ends. The germline V gene has CDR1 MNHEY and CDR2 SVGAGI. Here the CDR3 reads CASIPNPGFGETQYF. As DNA, the CDR3 is TGTGCCAGCATTCCCAATCCGGGTTTCGGGGAGACCCAGTACTTC.

This chain uses TRBV2 with TRBJ1-2; TRBD1 aligns across 7 bases. J was trimmed by 1 base and V by 6 bases; bases with no gene match: 5. The germline gives CDR1 SNHLY, CDR2 FYNNEI. CDR3 length equals 14 residues. The CDR3: CASRPDRNNYGYTF. The CDR3 nucleotides are TGTGCCAGCAGGCCGGACAGGAATAACTATGGCTACACCTTC.

The genes are TRBV24-1 and TRBJ1-5, with TRBD1 matching over 8 bases. Germline CDR1 is KGHDR and CDR2 is SFDVKD. Trimming took 7 bases from V and 7 from J; bases not matched to a gene: 11. The CDR3 covers 15 residues. CDR3 protein: CATSRTGKGDQPQHF. CDR3 nucleotides: TGTGCCACCAGCAGGACAGGGAAAGGAGACCAGCCCCAGCATTTT.

The chain couples TRBV7-6 to TRBJ2-1; a possible D gene is TRBD2 (6 bases). V was cut by 5 bases and J by 7 bases, with 9 bases left in between. The CDR3 runs to 12 residues. Germline CDR1 SGHVS, CDR2 FNYEAQ. CDR3 sequence: CASSRSGNEQFF. The CDR3 DNA reads as TGTGCCAGCAGCCGAAGCGGGAATGAGCAGTTCTTC. The variable domain in full, with the rest retrieved from reference TRBV7-6 and TRBJ2-1, is GAGVSQSPRYKVTKRGQDVALRCDPISGHVSLYWYRQALGQGPEFLTYFNYEAQQDKSGLPNDRFSAERPEGSISTLTIQRTEQRDSAMYRCASSRSGNEQFFGPGTRLTVL.